The rows below give T cell receptor beta chains drawn from one sample of a study of blood T cell repertoires in COVID-19. Sequenced by immunoSEQ multiplex PCR; TCRdb stores in-frame clones only, minus some. The table records about 250,000 clones, 70% to 85% of them present only once. What was sequenced was peripheral blood. The receptors were sampled from a woman in her thirties or forties with active or convalescent COVID-19. Both conserved end residues are part of each CDR3. Fields, in order: CDR3 length, D gene, J gene, V gene, clone size, CDR3 DNA, CDR3 protein. A D gene is named only where the DNA matches it firmly. Clone sizes are given selectively: once, few, many, or a class where the clone is expanded.

16	-	TRBJ1-6	TRBV18	-	TGTGCCAGCTCACCGAATGCCGCGGGACGAAATTCACCCCTCCACTTT	CASSPNAAGRNSPLHF
18	TRBD1	TRBJ1-1	TRBV28	-	TGTGCCAGCACCTCCCCGGAAGGGACAGGTACGGTAGAGACTGAAGCTTTCTTT	CASTSPEGTGTVETEAFF
17	-	TRBJ1-6	TRBV4-1	-	TGCGCCAGCAGCCAAGGGCCCCGGGAGGCCAGCAATTCACCCCTCCACTTT	CASSQGPREASNSPLHF
14	-	TRBJ1-1	TRBV5-1	-	TGCGCCAGCAGCTCCGCCGTGGGGCTCGCTGAAGCTTTCTTT	CASSSAVGLAEAFF
13	-	TRBJ2-1	TRBV7-9	-	TGTGCCAGCAGCTTACCGGTTTACAATGAGCAGTTCTTC	CASSLPVYNEQFF
12	-	TRBJ2-1	TRBV28	-	TGTGCCAGCAGCCCCTTAGTAGATGAGCAGTTCTTC	CASSPLVDEQFF
13	-	TRBJ2-7	TRBV11-3	-	TGTGCCAGCAGCTTAGGAACCAGCTACGAGCAGTACTTC	CASSLGTSYEQYF
13	TRBD1	TRBJ1-6	TRBV19	once	TGTGCCAGTAGTACAACAGGGGGAGGACCCCTCCACTTT	CASSTTGGGPLHF
16	TRBD1	TRBJ1-2	TRBV7-3	-	TGTGCCAGCAGCCCCGGGACAGGGGGCGAAGGATATGGCTACACCTTC	CASSPGTGGEGYGYTF
15	TRBD2	TRBJ2-1	TRBV5-4	-	TGTGCCAGCAGCCCCGGACTAGCGGGGACCAATGAGCAGTTCTTC	CASSPGLAGTNEQFF
15	-	TRBJ2-1	TRBV3-1/TRBV3-2	many	TGTGCCAGCAGCCAAGATATGGCGGGGATCAATGAGCAGTTCTTC	CASSQDMAGINEQFF
14	-	TRBJ1-1	TRBV6-1	-	TGTGCCAGCAGTGAAAGGGAGGGGAACACTGAAGCTTTCTTT	CASSEREGNTEAFF
13	-	TRBJ2-2	TRBV2	-	TGTGCCAGCAGCCCCAGGATCACCGGGGAGCTGTTTTTT	CASSPRITGELFF
15	TRBD1	TRBJ1-2	TRBV5-1	-	TGCGCCAGCAGCTTACGGACAGGGGCAGACTATGGCTACACCTTC	CASSLRTGADYGYTF
15	TRBD1	TRBJ1-6	TRBV5-1	-	TGCGCCAGCAGCTTGGACCAGGGGGCCAACTCACCCCTCCACTTT	CASSLDQGANSPLHF
13	-	TRBJ1-2	TRBV9	-	TGTGCCAGCAGCGTAGACGGAGGCTATGGCTACACCTTC	CASSVDGGYGYTF
15	-	TRBJ1-1	TRBV15	-	TGTGCCACCAGCAGAGAGCTCGGGATGAACACTGAAGCTTTCTTT	CATSRELGMNTEAFF
12	-	TRBJ2-5	TRBV2	-	TGTGCCAGCTGGGGAGGCGCAGAGACCCAGTACTTC	CASWGGAETQYF
13	TRBD1	TRBJ1-6	TRBV7-3	-	TGTGCCAGCAGCGGACAGGGAAATTCACCCCTCCACTTT	CASSGQGNSPLHF
15	TRBD1	TRBJ1-2	TRBV6-5	-	TGTGCCAGCAGACCAACAGGGGGGGCCTCCTATGGCTACACCTTC	CASRPTGGASYGYTF
17	TRBD1	TRBJ2-6	TRBV5-5	-	TGTGCCAGCAGCCCAACCGCAGGGGGCGAAGGGGCCAACGTCCTGACTTTC	CASSPTAGGEGANVLTF
13	-	TRBJ1-2	TRBV6-5	-	TGTGCCAGCAGTTACATCAGGGTAGGAGGCTACACCTTC	CASSYIRVGGYTF
13	TRBD1	TRBJ1-1	TRBV6-1	-	TGTGCCAGCAGTGACCGAGACAGGGGTGAAGCTTTCTTT	CASSDRDRGEAFF
15	-	TRBJ1-2	TRBV7-8	-	TGTGCCAGCAGCTTAGGGTCAGGCGTTAACTATGGCTACACCTTC	CASSLGSGVNYGYTF
16	TRBD2	TRBJ2-1	TRBV2	-	TGTGCCAGCAGAAAACTCACTAGCGGGGGCTACAATGAGCAGTTCTTC	CASRKLTSGGYNEQFF
15	TRBD2	TRBJ2-3	TRBV9	-	TGTGCCAGCAGCGTGCGGGGGGGGAGCACAGATACGCAGTATTTT	CASSVRGGSTDTQYF
12	-	TRBJ1-6	TRBV29-1	-	TGCAGCGTGAGACTCAGCAATTCACCCCTCCACTTT	CSVRLSNSPLHF
17	TRBD1	TRBJ2-2	TRBV3-1/TRBV3-2	few	TGTGCCAGCAGCCATGACAGGGGGCATTTGAGCACCGGGGAGCTGTTTTTT	CASSHDRGHLSTGELFF
14	-	TRBJ1-6	TRBV19	-	TGTGCCAGTAGTGAGGGAATCTATAATTCACCCCTCCACTTT	CASSEGIYNSPLHF
14	TRBD1	TRBJ1-2	TRBV6-5	-	TGTGCCAGCAGTTTAGGGACAGGGGGACATGGCTACACCTTC	CASSLGTGGHGYTF
12	-	TRBJ1-2	TRBV10-1	-	TGCGCCAGCAGGGTAGCTAACTATGGCTACACCTTC	CASRVANYGYTF
13	-	TRBJ1-2	TRBV6-5	-	TGTGCCAGCCTGGGCCGGAGGTCCTATGGCTACACCTTC	CASLGRRSYGYTF
20	TRBD2	TRBJ2-5	TRBV14	few	TGTGCCAGCAGCCAATGGCTGATCCCGGGACTAGCGGGGGGCGAGGAGACCCAGTACTTC	CASSQWLIPGLAGGEETQYF
13	-	TRBJ2-4	TRBV15	-	TGTGCCACCAGCAGAGGGGGCATTGGCATTCAGTACTTC	CATSRGGIGIQYF
13	-	TRBJ2-2	TRBV12-3/TRBV12-4	-	TGTGCCAGCAGTTGGACTCTATTCGGGGAGCTGTTTTTT	CASSWTLFGELFF
15	-	TRBJ2-6	TRBV6-4	-	TGTGCCAGCAGCGTAACTGGCTCTGGGGCCAACGTCCTGACTTTC	CASSVTGSGANVLTF
14	-	TRBJ1-1	TRBV5-5	-	TGTGCCAGCAGCTTGTTCCAGGGTGGAACTGAAGCTTTCTTT	CASSLFQGGTEAFF
13	TRBD1	TRBJ1-2	TRBV19	-	TGTGCCAGTAGTATGTCGGGACAGTCGGGCTACACCTTC	CASSMSGQSGYTF
15	TRBD2	TRBJ2-1	TRBV6-1	-	TGTGCCAGCAGTGAAGCCAGCGGGGGGAGTAATGAGCAGTTCTTC	CASSEASGGSNEQFF
15	-	TRBJ1-1	TRBV21-1	-	TGTGCCAGCAGCAACGACAGGGCAGGGAACACTGAAGCTTTCTTT	CASSNDRAGNTEAFF
14	TRBD1	TRBJ1-2	TRBV12-5	-	TGTGCTAGTGGGGACAGGGGGCGGATAAGGGGCTACACCTTC	CASGDRGRIRGYTF
12	TRBD1	TRBJ1-2	TRBV5-4	once	TGTGCCAGCAGCTTGGACAGGGGTGGCTACACCTTC	CASSLDRGGYTF
15	-	TRBJ1-5	TRBV5-1	few	TGCGCCAGCAGCTTGGCAGGGGATAGCAATCAGCCCCAGCATTTT	CASSLAGDSNQPQHF
16	TRBD1	TRBJ1-5	TRBV7-3	-	TGTGCCAGCAGCTTGCTCCGGACAGGTACAAATCAGCCCCAGCATTTT	CASSLLRTGTNQPQHF
15	-	TRBJ2-3	TRBV10-2	-	TGCGCCAGCAAGGAGTCCCCCGTCGTAACAGATACGCAGTATTTT	CASKESPVVTDTQYF
15	-	TRBJ1-2	TRBV14	-	TGTGCCAGCAGCCTTGGAGGGAACTGGGGCTATGGCTACACCTTC	CASSLGGNWGYGYTF
16	TRBD1	TRBJ2-5	TRBV11-2	-	TGTGCCAGCAGCTTAGGAGACAGGGGGCGTGAAGAGACCCAGTACTTC	CASSLGDRGREETQYF
17	-	TRBJ1-3	TRBV7-2	-	TGTGCCAGCAGCTTAGCAGCGGGTTTAGGGCCTGGAAACACCATATATTTT	CASSLAAGLGPGNTIYF
16	-	TRBJ2-2	TRBV4-2	-	TGTGCCAGCAGCCAAGAGCTAGTACAACACACCGGGGAGCTGTTTTTT	CASSQELVQHTGELFF
13	-	TRBJ1-3	TRBV5-1	-	TGCGCCAGCAGGCAGGGTGGTGGAAACACCATATATTTT	CASRQGGGNTIYF
14	-	TRBJ1-5	TRBV5-4	-	TGTGCCAGCAGCTTGGCCGGGGGGAATCAGCCCCAGCATTTT	CASSLAGGNQPQHF
14	-	TRBJ2-6	TRBV30	-	TGTGCCTGGAGTGCTGTCTCTGGGGCCAACGTCCTGACTTTC	CAWSAVSGANVLTF
15	TRBD1	TRBJ1-5	TRBV6-5	-	TGTGCCAGCAGCCCAGAGACAGGGGATAGTCAGCCCCAGCATTTT	CASSPETGDSQPQHF
13	TRBD1	TRBJ1-5	TRBV10-3	-	TGTGCCACCACTCAGGGGGCTGGTCAGCCCCAGCATTTT	CATTQGAGQPQHF
16	TRBD1	TRBJ2-2	TRBV11-2	few	TGTGCCAGCAGCTCAATCCCGGGACAGGGAGGAGGGGAGCTGTTTTTT	CASSSIPGQGGGELFF
14	-	TRBJ1-3	TRBV5-6	-	TGTGCCAGCAGCTTGCGGGGCTCTGGAAACACCATATATTTT	CASSLRGSGNTIYF
14	-	TRBJ1-1	TRBV19	-	TGTGCCAGTACCTCGAGGCATGGAAACACTGAAGCTTTCTTT	CASTSRHGNTEAFF